This T cell receptor (beta chain) was observed in a study of blood T cell repertoires in COVID-19. As for the study in general: Acute-phase and convalescent COVID-19 samples originated in the United States, Italy and Spain.

Assay used: immunoSEQ multiplex PCR; TCRdb lists only in-frame clones, some missing. The sample holds a few hundred thousand clones, more than 75% seen once. CDR3 length: 15 residues. Germline CDR1 is MDHEN and CDR2 is SYDVKM. V trimming: 7 bases; J trimming: 3 bases; junction bases outside the gene matches: 9. This clone was seen just once. The V call is TRBV28, the J call TRBJ2-7; 10 bases map to TRBD1. Sequenced: PBMCs or T cells enriched from blood (not recorded which). This clonotype was sampled from a man aged 35 to 55 in a cohort exposed to, infected with or recovered from COVID-19 (not recorded which). The CDR3 DNA sequence: TGTGCCAGCACCCCTCCCGGGACAGGGGACTACGAGCAGTACTTC. It is translated as CASTPPGTGDYEQYF.